The entry below gives a single TCR beta chain sequence along with its context. Its antigen is currently not known. Within one base of it there is no much larger clone, and no base qualities were kept. This record belongs to a study of shared clonotypes between healthy human individuals (dated by TCRdb to 2018 to 2021). Turning to the overall study: The cohort included a few men and a couple of women between 18 and 49 years of age. For each donor, CD4 naive and CD4 memory were each given three plates, CD8 naive was given two plates, and CD8 memory was given one plate. Blood TCR repertoires of four to six healthy adults were deeply sequenced to estimate repertoire size and the extent of clonotype sharing between individuals. To increase sequencing depth and limit assay-specific biases, different laboratories used diverse techniques to prepare libraries and sequence TCR repertoires. Leukapheresis yielded between about 0.94 and 9 billion PBMCs per donor. What the research found in general, with its limitations: Sharing across a few donors was observed for 4.5% to 6.5% of naive CD4, under 4% of naive CD8, 2.3% of memory CD4, and approximately 0.41% of memory CD8 clonotypes. Pairwise subsampling indicated that sequencing depth was expected to affect the degree of clonotype sharing among donors. Naive subsets generally had larger estimated clonotype richness than memory subsets. The genetic and exposure-history diversity represented was limited by the small number of donors. Compared with non-shared clonotypes, the clonotypes found in all four sorted-subset donors had higher generation probabilities. Even with the large sequencing depth, rarefaction of the sorted-subset datasets indicated that sequencing was incomplete. Sampling was restricted to blood, and TCR repertoires in tissues likely differ from the TCR repertoires found in blood.

Using the deep immunoSEQ assay, multiplex PCR amplified TCR CDR3 regions from genomic DNA. Extracted genomic DNA from each cell subset was spread evenly across all wells of several immunoSEQ 96-well plates, with each plate serving as a replicate. For sorted subsets, 200 to 250 ng genomic DNA, equal to 25,000 to 35,000 T cell genomes, was loaded into each replicate PCR. The purified libraries were quantified using a Qubit 3.0 fluorometer, sized with a Bioanalyzer 2100, and then quantified again using the KAPA Library Quantification kit. Every immunoSEQ 96-well plate was sequenced on a dedicated single-read 150-cycle Illumina NextSeq 550 flow cell. On the authors' methods: Because the immunoSEQ output included only junctional sequences and no quality scores, the filtering could not be the same as the filtering used for full-length reads. To assign V/J genes and CDR3, sequences were annotated against IMGT germline references using PyIR, a Python wrapper for IgBLAST v1.9. Reads were removed for weak V/J assignments (E-value above 1e-6), missing CDR3, stop codons, out-of-frame junctions, or ambiguous translated residues. V3J clonotypes were defined as sequences sharing the same inferred V gene, J gene, and CDR3 amino acid sequence. Percentage overlap between repertoires was computed as shared unique clonotypes divided by the size of the smaller repertoire. Richness of each repertoire was evaluated using RTK rarefaction, the Chao1 estimator, and Recon v2.1 estimates of unobserved clonotypes. OLGA was used to compute generation probabilities for all TCRbeta clonotypes that the gDNA method yielded from a few donors. What TCRdb holds here is the immuneACCESS table cut down to in-frame rearrangements. Part of the clones is not present; checked against another copy, under half of the missing clones reflect an unresolved V gene, and the others are unexplained. V and J calls and clone size follow that table, whereas D and trimming were derived from the DNA. Across this sample there are roughly 2 million clones, with about 95% seen only once. Around 1.1% of the sample comes from the top ten.

V is cut by 4 bases and J by 0 bases, and the space between the germline ends is 12 bases. From cysteine to phenylalanine, the CDR3 is 15 amino acids long. Of all the DNA, just the CDR3 is kept, 45 bases in frame from base 1. CD8 naive samples were obtained by positive selection for CCR7 among CD45RO-negative cells, yielding a CD45RA+CCR7+ population from which TemRA cells were excluded. Donors were healthy HIV-negative adults with no recently reported acute infections or vaccinations. Every donor was a Caucasian adult residing in Nashville, Tennessee, USA. After blood collection by leukapheresis, PBMCs were isolated using Ficoll-Histopaque density gradient centrifugation and then cryopreserved in the vapor phase of liquid nitrogen. Analytical flow cytometry was used to check the purity and quantity of every magnetically sorted T cell population. From each sorted fraction, genomic DNA was isolated and quantified by UV absorbance on a Nanodrop 2000c.

Material for sequencing was naive CD8+ T cells sorted from blood. What the cell subset or site label conveys for this sample: CD45RA+CCR7+. Recombination joined TRBV23-1 with TRBJ1-1; the D segment cannot be called with confidence. TRBV23-1 carries the ORF label, with uncertain function. This TCR was sampled from a man aged 18 to 35 in good health. The CDR3 is CASSRKNRLNTEAFF. The sequenced DNA is TGCGCCAGCAGTCGCAAAAATCGACTGAACACTGAAGCTTTCTTT.